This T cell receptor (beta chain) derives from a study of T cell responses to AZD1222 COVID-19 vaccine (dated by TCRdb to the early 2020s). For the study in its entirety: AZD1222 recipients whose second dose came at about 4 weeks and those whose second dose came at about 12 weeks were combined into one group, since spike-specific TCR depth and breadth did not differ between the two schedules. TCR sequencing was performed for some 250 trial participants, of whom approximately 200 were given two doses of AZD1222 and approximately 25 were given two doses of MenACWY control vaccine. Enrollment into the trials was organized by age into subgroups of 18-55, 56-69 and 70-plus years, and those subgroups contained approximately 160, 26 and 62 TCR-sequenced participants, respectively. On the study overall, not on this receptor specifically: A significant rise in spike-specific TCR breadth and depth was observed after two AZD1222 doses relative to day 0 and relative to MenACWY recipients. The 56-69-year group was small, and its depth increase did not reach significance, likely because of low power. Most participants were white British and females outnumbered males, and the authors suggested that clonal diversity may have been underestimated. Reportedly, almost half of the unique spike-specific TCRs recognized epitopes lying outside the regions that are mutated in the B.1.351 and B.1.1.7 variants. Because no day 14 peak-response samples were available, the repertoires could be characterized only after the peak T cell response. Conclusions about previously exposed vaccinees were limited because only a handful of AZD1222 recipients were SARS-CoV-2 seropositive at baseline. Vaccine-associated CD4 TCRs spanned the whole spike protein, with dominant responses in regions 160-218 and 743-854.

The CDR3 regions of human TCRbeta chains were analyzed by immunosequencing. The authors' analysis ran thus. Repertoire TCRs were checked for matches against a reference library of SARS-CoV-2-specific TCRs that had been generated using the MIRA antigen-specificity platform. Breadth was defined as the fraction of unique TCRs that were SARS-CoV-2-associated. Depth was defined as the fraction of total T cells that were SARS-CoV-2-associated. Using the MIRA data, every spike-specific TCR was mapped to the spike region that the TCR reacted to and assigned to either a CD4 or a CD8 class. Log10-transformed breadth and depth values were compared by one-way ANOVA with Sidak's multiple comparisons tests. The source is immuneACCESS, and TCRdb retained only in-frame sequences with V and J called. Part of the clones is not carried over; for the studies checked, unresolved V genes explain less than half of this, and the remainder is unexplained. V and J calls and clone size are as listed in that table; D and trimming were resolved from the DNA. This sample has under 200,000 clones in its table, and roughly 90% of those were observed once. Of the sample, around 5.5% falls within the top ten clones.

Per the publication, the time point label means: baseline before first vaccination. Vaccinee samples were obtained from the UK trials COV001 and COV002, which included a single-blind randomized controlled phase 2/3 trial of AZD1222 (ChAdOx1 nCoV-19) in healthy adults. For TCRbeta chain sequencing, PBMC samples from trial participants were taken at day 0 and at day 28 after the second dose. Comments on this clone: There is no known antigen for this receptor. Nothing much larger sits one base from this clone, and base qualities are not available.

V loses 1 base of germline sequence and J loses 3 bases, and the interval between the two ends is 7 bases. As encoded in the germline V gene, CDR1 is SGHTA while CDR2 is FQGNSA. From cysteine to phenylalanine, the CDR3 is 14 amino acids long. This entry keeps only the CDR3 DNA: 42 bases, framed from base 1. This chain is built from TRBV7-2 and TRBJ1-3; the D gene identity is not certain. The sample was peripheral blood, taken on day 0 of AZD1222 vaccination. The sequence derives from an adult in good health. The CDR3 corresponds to CASSLVGRGNTIYF. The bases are TGTGCCAGCAGCTTAGTGGGTCGTGGAAACACCATATATTTT. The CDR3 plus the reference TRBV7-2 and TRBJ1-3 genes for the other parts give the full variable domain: GAGVSQSPSNKVTEKGKDVELRCDPISGHTALYWYRQSLGQGLEFLIYFQGNSAPDKSGLPSDRFSAERTGGSVSTLTIQRTQQEDSAVYLCASSLVGRGNTIYFGEGSWLTVV.